This entry lists 7 T cell receptor beta chains sequenced from one sample in a study of identical twins. TCRdb independently ran MiXCR on the 5' RACE reads; one entry per CDR3 protein. Of under 250,000 distinct CDR3 sequences listed, approximately 8% are singletons. The same data also went into a second study, on yellow fever vaccine responses in identical twins.

Specimen: CD8+ T cells sorted from blood. These receptors all stem from a woman between 18 and 29 years old in good health.

A few counts support this clonotype. The gene calls are TRBV15 and TRBJ2-7; 7 bases agree with TRBD1. V lost 1 base to trimming and J lost 4 bases; unmatched junction nucleotides: 7. In germline, CDR1 is LNHNV, CDR2 YYDKDF (reference sequence). The CDR3 runs 15 residues. This chain's CDR3 is CATSRGTGEWYEQYF. DNA for the CDR3: TGTGCCACCAGCAGAGGAACAGGGGAGTGGTACGAGCAGTACTTC.

This clonotype was seen repeatedly, ten times or more. The V call is TRBV5-1, the J call TRBJ2-5, with 10 bases fitting TRBD2. This CDR3 has 16 amino acids. Germline-derived CDR1 and CDR2 are SGHRS and YFSETQ. V dropped 4 bases and J dropped 1; count of bases not matched to a gene: 7. CDR3 region: CASSPFLAGVQETQYF. The CDR3, as DNA: TGCGCCAGCAGCCCGTTTCTAGCGGGAGTCCAAGAGACCCAGTACTTC.

The chain links TRBV12-3 or TRBV12-4 to TRBJ2-1; D is perhaps TRBD1 or TRBD2 (7 bases each). The V gene lost 4 bases and the J gene lost 0 bases, with 13 bases spanning the gap. The CDR3 extends over 16 amino acids. CDR3 in DNA: TGTGCCAGCAGTTCAGGGGGGGATAGCTCCTACAATGAGCAGTTCTTC. The encoded protein is CASSSGGDSSYNEQFF.

This clonotype was detected ten times or more. This CDR3 is CASSEHSGLAETQYF. The CDR3 nucleotides are TGTGCCAGCAGCGAACATTCCGGACTAGCGGAGACCCAGTACTTC. This chain links TRBV9 with TRBJ2-5; 9 bases map to TRBD2. The germline V gene has CDR1 SGDLS and CDR2 YYNGEE. The CDR3 has 15 residues. Trimming cost V 3 bases and J 5 bases; bases outside gene matches: 8.

This sequence joins TRBV6-1 and TRBJ1-4; 9 bases agree with TRBD1. CDR3 length: 14 amino acids. Germline loops: CDR1 MNHNS, CDR2 SASEGT. The junction had 7 bases not matched to a gene; V was cut back by 6 bases and J by 8 bases. The DNA of the CDR3 is TGTGCCAGCAGCGGGACAGGGAGAAAGGAAAAACTGTTTTTT. Its translation is CASSGTGRKEKLFF.

This clonotype showed up many times. V is TRBV29-1 and J is TRBJ2-3; D uncertain. CDR3 length equals 14 residues. V was shortened by 3 bases and J by 0 bases, with 10 bases between the two germline ends. The germline CDR1 and CDR2 sequences are SQVTM and ANQGSEA. CDR3 sequence reads: CSVDLSTSTDTQYF. The CDR3 DNA follows: TGCAGCGTTGATCTTTCGACTAGCACAGATACGCAGTATTTT.

V gene TRBV20-1 combines with J gene TRBJ2-6; unclear D gene. Trimming took 3 bases from V and 4 from J, leaving 22 bases between them. Germline CDR1 is DFQATT and CDR2 is SNEGSKA (reference sequence). There are 18 residues in the CDR3. CDR3 bases: TGCAGTGCTAGTGGCTACAAAATTCCCCACTCCGGGGCCAACGTCCTGACTTTC. Its translation is CSASGYKIPHSGANVLTF.